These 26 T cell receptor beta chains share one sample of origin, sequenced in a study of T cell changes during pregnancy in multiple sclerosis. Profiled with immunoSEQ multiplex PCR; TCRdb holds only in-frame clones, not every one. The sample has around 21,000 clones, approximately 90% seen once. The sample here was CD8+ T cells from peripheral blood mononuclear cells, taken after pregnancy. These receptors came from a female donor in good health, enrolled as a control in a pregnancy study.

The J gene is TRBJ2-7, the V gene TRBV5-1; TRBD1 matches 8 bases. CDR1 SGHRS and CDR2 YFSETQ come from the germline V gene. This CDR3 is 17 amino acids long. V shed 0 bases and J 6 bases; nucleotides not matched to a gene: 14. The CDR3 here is CASSLGPSGTGVSEQYF. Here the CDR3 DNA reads TGCGCCAGCAGCTTGGGACCTTCCGGGACAGGAGTTAGCGAGCAGTACTTC.

DNA of the CDR3: TGTGCCAGCTCACCCGCGGGCGGGGGGGGCGAGCAGTACTTC. This codes for CASSPAGGGGEQYF. The genes are TRBV18 and TRBJ2-7; 9 nucleotides align to TRBD2. CDR1 and CDR2 from the germline V gene are KGHSH and LQKENI. The CDR3 is 14 amino acids. V was clipped by 3 bases and J by 6 bases; unmatched bases: 6.

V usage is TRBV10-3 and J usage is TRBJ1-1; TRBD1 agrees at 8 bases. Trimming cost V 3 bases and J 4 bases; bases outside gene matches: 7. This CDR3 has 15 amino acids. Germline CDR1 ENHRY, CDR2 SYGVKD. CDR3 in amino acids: CAISDGQGGSTEAFF. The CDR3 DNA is TGTGCCATCAGTGATGGACAGGGAGGAAGCACTGAAGCTTTCTTT.

The CDR3 region is CASSLGGSGETQYF. The CDR3 bases are TGTGCCAGCAGCTTGGGCGGGAGCGGCGAGACCCAGTACTTC. J is TRBJ2-5 and V is TRBV5-4, with 7 bases lining up with TRBD2. The CDR3 runs to 14 residues. The junction had 4 bases not matched to a gene; V was cut back by 0 bases and J by 5 bases. Germline CDR1 is SGHNT and CDR2 is YYREEE (reference sequence). Based on the CDR3 plus reference TRBV5-4 and TRBJ2-5, the full variable domain is ETGVTQSPTHLIKTRGQQVTLRCSSQSGHNTVSWYQQALGQGPQFIFQYYREEENGRGNFPPRFSGLQFPNYSSELNVNALELDDSALYLCASSLGGSGETQYFGPGTRLLVL.

The CDR3 region has the DNA TGTGCCAGCAGTTACGCACAGGGGGACTATGGCTACACCTTC. Its protein is CASSYAQGDYGYTF. V usage is TRBV6-5 and J usage is TRBJ1-2, with TRBD1 identical over 8 bases. The CDR3 spans 14 residues. Germline V gene data show CDR1 as MNHEY and CDR2 as SVGAGI. The ends lost 2 bases at V and 3 bases at J; junction bases unmatched: 2.

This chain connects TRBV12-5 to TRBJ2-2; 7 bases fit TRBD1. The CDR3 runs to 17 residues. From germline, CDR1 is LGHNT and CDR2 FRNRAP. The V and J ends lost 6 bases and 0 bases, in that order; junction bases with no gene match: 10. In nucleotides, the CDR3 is TGTGCTAGTGGCCGACCCCCGACAGGGCCGAACACCGGGGAGCTGTTTTTT. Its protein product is CASGRPPTGPNTGELFF.

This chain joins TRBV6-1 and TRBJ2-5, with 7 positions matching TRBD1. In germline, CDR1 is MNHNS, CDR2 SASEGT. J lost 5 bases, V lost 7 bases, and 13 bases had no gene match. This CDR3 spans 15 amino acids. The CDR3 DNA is TGTGCCAGCACCCAGGGGGAGAGAGTGACGGAGACCCAGTACTTC. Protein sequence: CASTQGERVTETQYF.

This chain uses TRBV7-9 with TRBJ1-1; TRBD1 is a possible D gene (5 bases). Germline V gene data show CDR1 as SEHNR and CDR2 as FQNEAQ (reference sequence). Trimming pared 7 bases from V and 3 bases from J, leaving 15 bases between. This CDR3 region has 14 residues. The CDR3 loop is CASNDLGGHTEAFF. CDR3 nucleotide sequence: TGTGCCAGCAACGACCTGGGGGGACACACTGAAGCTTTCTTT.

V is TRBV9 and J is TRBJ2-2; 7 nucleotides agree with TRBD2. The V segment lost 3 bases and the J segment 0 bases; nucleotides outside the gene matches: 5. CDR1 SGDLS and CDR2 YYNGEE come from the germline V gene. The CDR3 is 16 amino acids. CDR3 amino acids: CASSDPGGPNTGELFF. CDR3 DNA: TGTGCCAGCAGCGACCCGGGGGGACCGAACACCGGGGAGCTGTTTTTT.

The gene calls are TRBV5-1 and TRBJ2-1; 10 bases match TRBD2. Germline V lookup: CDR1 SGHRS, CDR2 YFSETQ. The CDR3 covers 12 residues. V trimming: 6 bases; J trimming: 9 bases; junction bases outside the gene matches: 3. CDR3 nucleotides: TGCGCCAGCACTAGCGGGAGAAGTGAGCAGTTCTTC. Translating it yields CASTSGRSEQFF.

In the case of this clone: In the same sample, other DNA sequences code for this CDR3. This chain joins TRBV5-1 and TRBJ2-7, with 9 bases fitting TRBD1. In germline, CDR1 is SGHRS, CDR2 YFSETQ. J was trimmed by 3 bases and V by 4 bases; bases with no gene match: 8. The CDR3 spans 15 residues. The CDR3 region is CASSSGGQGRYEQYF. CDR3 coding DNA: TGCGCCAGCAGCAGTGGGGGACAGGGACGCTACGAGCAGTACTTC.

The CDR3 DNA is TGTGCCAGCAGCTACTACAGGGCTGGTGAAGCTTTCTTT. This encodes CASSYYRAGEAFF. This chain connects TRBV5-6 to TRBJ1-1; tentative D call: TRBD1 (6 bases). The V end was cut by 3 bases, the J end by 7 bases, with 13 bases between. This CDR3 has 13 amino acids. In germline, CDR1 is SGHDT, CDR2 YYEEEE.

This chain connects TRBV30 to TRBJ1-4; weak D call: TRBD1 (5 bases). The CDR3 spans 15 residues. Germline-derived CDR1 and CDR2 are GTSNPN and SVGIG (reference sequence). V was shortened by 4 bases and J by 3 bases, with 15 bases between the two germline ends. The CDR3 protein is CAWIPRRGPNEKLFF. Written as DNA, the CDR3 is TGTGCCTGGATTCCCCGGAGGGGACCTAATGAAAAACTGTTTTTT.

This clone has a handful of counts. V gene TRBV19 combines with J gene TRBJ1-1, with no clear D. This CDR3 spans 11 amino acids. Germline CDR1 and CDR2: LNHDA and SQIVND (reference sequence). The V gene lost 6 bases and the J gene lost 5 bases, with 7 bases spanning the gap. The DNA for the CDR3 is TGTGCCAGTAGCCAAATGACTGAAGCTTTCTTT. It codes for CASSQMTEAFF.

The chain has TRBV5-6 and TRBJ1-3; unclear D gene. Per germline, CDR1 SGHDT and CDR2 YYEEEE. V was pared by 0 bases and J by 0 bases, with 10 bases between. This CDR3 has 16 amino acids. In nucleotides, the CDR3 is TGTGCCAGCAGCTTGGGCGGTTTTTACTCTGGAAACACCATATATTTT. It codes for CASSLGGFYSGNTIYF. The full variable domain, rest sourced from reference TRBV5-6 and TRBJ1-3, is DAGVTQSPTHLIKTRGQQVTLRCSPKSGHDTVSWYQQALGQGPQFIFQYYEEEERQRGNFPDRFSGHQFPNYSSELNVNALLLGDSALYLCASSLGGFYSGNTIYFGEGSWLTVV.

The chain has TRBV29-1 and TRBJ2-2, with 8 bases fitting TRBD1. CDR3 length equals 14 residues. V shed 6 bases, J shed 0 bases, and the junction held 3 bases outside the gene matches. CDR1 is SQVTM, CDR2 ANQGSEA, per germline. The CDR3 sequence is CSVDRGTNTGELFF. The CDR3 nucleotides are TGCAGCGTCGACAGGGGAACGAACACCGGGGAGCTGTTTTTT.

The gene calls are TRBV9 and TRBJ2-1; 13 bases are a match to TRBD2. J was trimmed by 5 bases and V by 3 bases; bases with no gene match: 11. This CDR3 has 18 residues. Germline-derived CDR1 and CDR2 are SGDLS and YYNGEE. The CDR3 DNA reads TGTGCCAGCAGCGCCTACGGGACTAGCGGGAATTACAACAATGAGCAGTTCTTC. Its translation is CASSAYGTSGNYNNEQFF.

This CDR3 reads CASSLAPATGNYGYTF. The CDR3 DNA reads as TGTGCCAGCAGCTTGGCCCCTGCGACAGGGAACTATGGCTACACCTTC. This rearrangement joins TRBV5-8 to TRBJ1-2; 7 bases are shared with TRBD1. This CDR3 is built from 16 residues. The trim removed 0 bases at V and 2 bases at J, leaving 7 bases unmatched. Germline values: CDR1 SGHTS, CDR2 YDEGEE.

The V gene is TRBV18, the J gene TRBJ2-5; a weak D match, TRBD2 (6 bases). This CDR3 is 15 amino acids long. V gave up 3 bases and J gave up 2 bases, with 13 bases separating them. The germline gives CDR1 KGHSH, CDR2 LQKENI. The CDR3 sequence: CASSPPLALQETQYF. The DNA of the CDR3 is TGTGCCAGCTCACCTCCACTAGCTTTGCAAGAGACCCAGTACTTC.

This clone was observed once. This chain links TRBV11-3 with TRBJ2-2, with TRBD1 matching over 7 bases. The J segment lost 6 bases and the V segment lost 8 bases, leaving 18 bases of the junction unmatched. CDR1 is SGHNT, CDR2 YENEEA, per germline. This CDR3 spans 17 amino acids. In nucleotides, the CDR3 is TGTGCCAGCGGGCCCCAGGGTTTAGGGGGCGCCCCCGGGGAGCTGTTTTTT. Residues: CASGPQGLGGAPGELFF.

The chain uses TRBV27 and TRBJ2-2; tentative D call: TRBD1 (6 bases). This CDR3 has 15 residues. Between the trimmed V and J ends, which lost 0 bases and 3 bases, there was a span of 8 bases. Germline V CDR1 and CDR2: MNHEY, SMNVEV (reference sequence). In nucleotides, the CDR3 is TGTGCCAGCAGTTTATCGGCAGGGGACACCGGGGAGCTGTTTTTT. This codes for CASSLSAGDTGELFF.

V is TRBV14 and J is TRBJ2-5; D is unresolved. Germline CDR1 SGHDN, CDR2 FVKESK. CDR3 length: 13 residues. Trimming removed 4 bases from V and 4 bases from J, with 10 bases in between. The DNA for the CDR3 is TGTGCCAGCAGCCGGAGTTTTATAGAGACCCAGTACTTC. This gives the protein CASSRSFIETQYF.

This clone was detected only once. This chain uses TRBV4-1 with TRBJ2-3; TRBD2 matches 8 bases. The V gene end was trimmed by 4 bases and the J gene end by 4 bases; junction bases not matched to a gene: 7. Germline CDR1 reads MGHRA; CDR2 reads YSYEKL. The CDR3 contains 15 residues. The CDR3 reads CASSLAGLVADTQYF. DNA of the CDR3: TGCGCCAGCAGCCTCGCGGGACTAGTCGCAGATACGCAGTATTTT.

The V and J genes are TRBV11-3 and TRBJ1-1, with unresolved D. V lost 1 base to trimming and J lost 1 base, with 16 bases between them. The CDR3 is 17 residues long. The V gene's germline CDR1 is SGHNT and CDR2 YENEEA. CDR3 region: CASSLGVTALGNTEAFF. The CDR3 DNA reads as TGTGCCAGCAGCTTAGGGGTGACGGCTCTAGGGAACACTGAAGCTTTCTTT.

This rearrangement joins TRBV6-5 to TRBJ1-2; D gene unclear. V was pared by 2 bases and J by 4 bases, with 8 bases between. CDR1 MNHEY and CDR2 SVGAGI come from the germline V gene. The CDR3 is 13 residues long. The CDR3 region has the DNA TGTGCCAGCAGTTACGAGGGATCCTATGGCTACACCTTC. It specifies CASSYEGSYGYTF.

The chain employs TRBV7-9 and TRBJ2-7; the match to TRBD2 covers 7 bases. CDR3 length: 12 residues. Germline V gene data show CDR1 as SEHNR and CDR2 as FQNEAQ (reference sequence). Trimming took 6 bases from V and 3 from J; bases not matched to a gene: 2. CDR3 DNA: TGTGCCAGCAGAGGGGACTACTACGAGCAGTACTTC. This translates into CASRGDYYEQYF.